The clone carrying this TCR beta chain was seen only a few times. Its cognate antigen is unknown. The table came from immunoSEQ multiplex PCR; TCRdb's copy has only in-frame clones and leaves some out. Of 150,000 or so clones in the sample, 90% to 95% were seen once. These data originate in a study of T cell responses to AZD1222 COVID-19 vaccine. Overall study findings and caveats: Spike-specific TCRs gained breadth and depth after people received two AZD1222 doses.

Trimming shortened V by 0 bases and J by 1 base, and 3 bases separated the two germline ends. CDR1 and CDR2 (germline): LGHDT, YNNKEL (reference sequence). The CDR3 sequence is 13 residues long. The chain links TRBV3-1 (or the pseudogene TRBV3-2) to TRBJ1-1; D unclear. The receptor was isolated from an adult who received the AZD1222 COVID-19 vaccine. The input for sequencing was peripheral blood, taken 28 days after the second AZD1222 dose. This chain's CDR3 is CASSQEGNTEAFF. The CDR3 nucleotides are TGTGCCAGCAGCCAAGAGGGGAACACTGAAGCTTTCTTT.